Included here is one T cell receptor beta chain sequence, with context. These data originate in a study of beta chain features in type 1 diabetes. Every isolated RNA sample was fully reverse transcribed, so sequencing captured expressed TCRB transcripts. The protocol was immunoSEQ multiplex PCR, while the TCRdb copy is restricted to in-frame clones and leaves out a portion. The table records 250,000 or so clones, more than 65% of them present only once. Central memory, naive, regulatory and stem cell-like memory CD4+ cells were sorted by CD45RO/CCR7/CD25/CD127/CD95/CD27. Purity (above 95%) was reached by all sorted populations. The CDR3 runs to 15 residues. Germline assignment: CDR1 SGHAT and CDR2 FQNNGV. The V and J ends lost 5 bases and 4 bases, in that order; junction bases with no gene match: 8.

This TCR was recovered from a man aged 25 to 40 in good health. The sequencing input was naive CD4+ T cells from blood. The chain employs TRBV11-2 and TRBJ2-3; the match to TRBD2 covers 8 bases. The CDR3 sequence: CASSPISGGADTQYF. CDR3 bases: TGTGCCAGCAGCCCAATAAGCGGGGGTGCAGATACGCAGTATTTT.